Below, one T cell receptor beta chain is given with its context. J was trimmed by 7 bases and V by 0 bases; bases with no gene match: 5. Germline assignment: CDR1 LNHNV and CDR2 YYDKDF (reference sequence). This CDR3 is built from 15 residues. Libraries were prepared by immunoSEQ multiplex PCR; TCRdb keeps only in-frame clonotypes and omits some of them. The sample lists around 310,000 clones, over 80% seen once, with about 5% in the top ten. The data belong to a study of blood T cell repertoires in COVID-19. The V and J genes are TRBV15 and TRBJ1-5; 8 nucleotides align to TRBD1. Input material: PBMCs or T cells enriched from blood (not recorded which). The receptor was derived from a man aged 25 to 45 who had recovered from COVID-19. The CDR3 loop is CATSREGTGGQPQHF. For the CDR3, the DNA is TGTGCCACCAGCAGAGAGGGAACAGGGGGGCAGCCCCAGCATTTT. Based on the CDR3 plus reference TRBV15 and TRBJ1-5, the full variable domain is DAMVIQNPRYQVTQFGKPVTLSCSQTLNHNVMYWYQQKSSQAPKLLFHYYDKDFNNEADTPDNFQSRRPNTSFCFLDIRSPGLGDTAMYLCATSREGTGGQPQHFGDGTRLSIL.